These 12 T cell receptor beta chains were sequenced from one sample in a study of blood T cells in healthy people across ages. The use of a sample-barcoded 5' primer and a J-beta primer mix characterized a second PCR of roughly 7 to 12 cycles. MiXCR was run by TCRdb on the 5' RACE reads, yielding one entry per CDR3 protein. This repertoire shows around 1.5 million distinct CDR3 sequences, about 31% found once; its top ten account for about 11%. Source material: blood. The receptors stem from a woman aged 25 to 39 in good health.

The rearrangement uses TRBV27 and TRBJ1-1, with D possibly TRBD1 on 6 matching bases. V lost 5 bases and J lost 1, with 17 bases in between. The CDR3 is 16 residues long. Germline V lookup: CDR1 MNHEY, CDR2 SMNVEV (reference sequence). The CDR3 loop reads CASSPDRKPRNTEAFF. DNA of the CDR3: TGTGCCAGCAGTCCCGACAGGAAACCTAGGAACACTGAAGCTTTCTTT.

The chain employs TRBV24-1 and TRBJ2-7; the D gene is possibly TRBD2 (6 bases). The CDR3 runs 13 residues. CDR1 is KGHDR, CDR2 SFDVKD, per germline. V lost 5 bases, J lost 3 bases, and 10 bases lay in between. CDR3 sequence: CATSADGSYEQYF. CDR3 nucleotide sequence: TGTGCCACCAGTGCGGACGGGAGCTACGAGCAGTACTTC.

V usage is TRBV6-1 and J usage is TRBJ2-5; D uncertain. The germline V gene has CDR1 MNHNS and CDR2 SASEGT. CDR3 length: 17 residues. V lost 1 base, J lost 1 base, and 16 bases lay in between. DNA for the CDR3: TGTGCCAGCAGTGAAGTTGGTGCCCTCCACTTCCAAGAGACCCAGTACTTC. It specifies CASSEVGALHFQETQYF.

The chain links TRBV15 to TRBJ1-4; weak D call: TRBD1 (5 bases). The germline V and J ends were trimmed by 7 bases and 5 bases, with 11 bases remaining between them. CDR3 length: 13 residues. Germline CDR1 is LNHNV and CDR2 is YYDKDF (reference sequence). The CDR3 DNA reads TGTGCCACCAAGGGGACCTCAAATGAAAAACTGTTTTTT. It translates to CATKGTSNEKLFF.

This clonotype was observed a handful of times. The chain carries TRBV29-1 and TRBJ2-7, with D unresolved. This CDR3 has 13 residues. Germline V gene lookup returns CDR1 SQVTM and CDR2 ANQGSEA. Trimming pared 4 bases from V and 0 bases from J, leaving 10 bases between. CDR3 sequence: CSVAAGLSYEQYF. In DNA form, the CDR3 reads TGCAGCGTTGCAGCTGGTCTCTCCTACGAGCAGTACTTC.

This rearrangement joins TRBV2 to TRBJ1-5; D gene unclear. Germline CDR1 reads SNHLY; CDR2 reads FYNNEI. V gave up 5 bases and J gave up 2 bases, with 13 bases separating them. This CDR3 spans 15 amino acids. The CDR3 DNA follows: TGTGCCAGCAGTACGAGGGATTCGCGCAATCAGCCCCAGCATTTT. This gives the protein CASSTRDSRNQPQHF.

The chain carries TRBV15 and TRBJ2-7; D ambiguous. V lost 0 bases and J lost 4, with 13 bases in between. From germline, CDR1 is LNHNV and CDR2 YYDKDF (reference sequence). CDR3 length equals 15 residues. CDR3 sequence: CATSRDGNGVYEQYF. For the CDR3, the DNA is TGTGCCACCAGCAGAGATGGAAATGGGGTATACGAGCAGTACTTC.

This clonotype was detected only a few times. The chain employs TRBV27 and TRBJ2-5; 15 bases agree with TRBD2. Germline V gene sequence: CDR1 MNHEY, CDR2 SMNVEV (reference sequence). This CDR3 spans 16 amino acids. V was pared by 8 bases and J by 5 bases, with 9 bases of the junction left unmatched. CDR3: CASWTSGGGIDETQYF. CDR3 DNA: TGTGCCAGCTGGACTAGCGGGGGGGGCATAGACGAGACCCAGTACTTC.

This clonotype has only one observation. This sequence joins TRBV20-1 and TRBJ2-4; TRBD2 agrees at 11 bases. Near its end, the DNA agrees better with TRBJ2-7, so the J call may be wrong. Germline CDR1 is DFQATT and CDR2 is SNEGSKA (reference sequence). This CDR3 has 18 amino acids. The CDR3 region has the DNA TGCAGTGCCCCAGGGGGGACTAGCGGCGTTTCGGGGTATTACGAGCAGTACTTC. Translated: CSAPGGTSGVSGYYEQYF.

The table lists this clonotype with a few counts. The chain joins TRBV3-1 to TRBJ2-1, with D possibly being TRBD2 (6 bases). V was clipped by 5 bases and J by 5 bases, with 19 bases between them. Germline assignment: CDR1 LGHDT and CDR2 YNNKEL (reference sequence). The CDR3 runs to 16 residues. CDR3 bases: TGTGCCAGCAGCGAACCGCCGGCCAGACTAGACAATGAGCAGTTCTTC. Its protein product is CASSEPPARLDNEQFF.

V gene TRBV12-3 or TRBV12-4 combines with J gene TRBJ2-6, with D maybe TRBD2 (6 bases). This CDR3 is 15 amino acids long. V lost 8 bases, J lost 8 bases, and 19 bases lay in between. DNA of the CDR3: TGTGCCAGCGGAACATCGGGGGAAGTGTCCAACGTCCTGACTTTC. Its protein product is CASGTSGEVSNVLTF.

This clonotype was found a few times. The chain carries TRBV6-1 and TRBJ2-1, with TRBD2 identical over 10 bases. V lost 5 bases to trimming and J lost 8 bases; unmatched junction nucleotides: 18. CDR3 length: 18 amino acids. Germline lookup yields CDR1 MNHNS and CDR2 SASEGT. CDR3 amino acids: CASSLRDRATSGADEQFF. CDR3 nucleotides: TGTGCCAGCAGTCTCCGGGACAGAGCAACTAGCGGGGCCGATGAGCAGTTCTTC.